This TCR beta chain was profiled in a study of T-cell memory formation after mild COVID-19. General study results and limits: Cross-reactive memory seemingly joined, as some responding clones were found in pre-infection memory.

The V gene's germline CDR1 is SEHNR and CDR2 FQNEAQ (reference sequence). The CDR3 length is 14 residues. Trimming left V 3 bases short and J 8 bases short, with 16 bases between. Turning to this clonotype: Its antigen is currently unknown.

Constant-segment primers and 5'RACE yielded cDNA libraries for TCR alpha and TCR beta, each carrying sample barcodes and UMIs. TCRdb processed the 5' RACE reads anew with MiXCR; each CDR3 protein has one entry. Here the sample spans approximately 100,000 distinct CDR3 sequences, roughly 12% being singletons. V and J are TRBV7-9 and TRBJ1-2; D remains ambiguous. The sequencing sample was made of PBMCs or a T cell subset sorted from them (not recorded which). The receptor comes from an adult woman who had mild COVID-19 (a few samples of this study predate the infection). Cell type and time point are not known. The CDR3 nucleotides read TGTGCCAGCAGCTTGTCTGCGGGCGGGATGGGCTACACCTTC. Translation gives CASSLSAGGMGYTF.